A selection of T cell receptor beta chains follows, all from one sample in a study of shared clonotypes between healthy human individuals. Clones were read by immunoSEQ multiplex PCR, and TCRdb kept only the in-frame ones, dropping some. The sample carries about 2.1 million clones, roughly 95% recorded once. Sequenced material: naive CD8+ T cells from PBMCs. These receptor sequences come from a man younger than 35 in good health. Some clones in this sample may be carry-over from other donors' samples. Both conserved end residues are part of each CDR3. The D gene is left open where the match is weak.

CDR3aa	CDR3nt	j_gene	d_gene	v_gene
CASSVQGANEKLFF	TGTGCCAGCAGCGTACAGGGGGCAAATGAAAAACTGTTTTTT	TRBJ1-4	TRBD1	TRBV9
CASSHRTDQETQYF	TGTGCCAGCAGCCACCGGACAGACCAAGAGACCCAGTACTTC	TRBJ2-5	-	TRBV7-9
CASSYSGTEDGYTF	TGTGCCAGCAGTTACAGCGGGACAGAGGATGGCTACACCTTC	TRBJ1-2	TRBD1	TRBV6-5
CAISDRDKPINEQFF	TGTGCCATCAGTGACCGGGACAAGCCAATCAATGAGCAGTTCTTC	TRBJ2-1	-	TRBV10-3
CASTWQPGLLANEQFF	TGTGCCAGTACGTGGCAGCCGGGACTCCTCGCCAATGAGCAGTTCTTC	TRBJ2-1	-	TRBV19
CASEDLAAGGQFF	TGTGCCAGCGAGGACCTAGCGGCAGGGGGGCAGTTCTTC	TRBJ2-1	-	TRBV25-1
CATSLRALIGELFF	TGTGCCACCAGCCTCCGGGCCTTGATCGGGGAGCTGTTTTTT	TRBJ2-2	-	TRBV15
CASRGRGTGEYNEQFF	TGTGCCAGCAGGGGACGAGGGACAGGGGAATACAATGAGCAGTTCTTC	TRBJ2-1	TRBD1	TRBV7-2
CASSMGQGLGYTF	TGTGCCAGTAGTATGGGACAGGGGTTGGGCTACACCTTC	TRBJ1-2	TRBD1	TRBV19
CASSHDRGPTNEQFF	TGCGCCAGCAGCCACGACAGGGGCCCTACCAATGAGCAGTTCTTC	TRBJ2-1	TRBD1	TRBV4-3
CASKTAGATEAFF	TGTGCCAGCAAAACGGCGGGGGCGACTGAAGCTTTCTTT	TRBJ1-1	-	TRBV6-5
CASSSGYEQYF	TGTGCCAGCAGTTCGGGGTACGAGCAGTACTTC	TRBJ2-7	-	TRBV27
CASSLYRVHEQYF	TGTGCCAGCAGCTTGTACAGGGTGCACGAGCAGTACTTC	TRBJ2-7	-	TRBV5-5
CASSNTRGPSYEQYF	TGTGCCAGTAGTAATACCAGGGGTCCCTCCTACGAGCAGTACTTC	TRBJ2-7	-	TRBV19
CASSFAQGPGELFF	TGTGCCAGCAGCTTCGCACAGGGTCCCGGGGAGCTGTTTTTT	TRBJ2-2	-	TRBV7-6
CASRATGLAGEQYF	TGTGCCAGCAGGGCAACTGGACTAGCAGGCGAGCAGTACTTC	TRBJ2-7	TRBD2	TRBV28
CASSELTGGAGNTEAFF	TGTGCCAGTAGCGAACTCACAGGGGGCGCAGGGAACACTGAAGCTTTCTTT	TRBJ1-1	TRBD1	TRBV19